This T cell receptor (beta chain) was sequenced for a study of T-cell reconstitution after alpha-beta-depleted transplantation in children. Ten or more counts support this clonotype. For TCRbeta, the library was prepared with unique molecular identifiers. MiXCR was run by TCRdb on the PCR reads, yielding one entry per CDR3 protein. Of around 300,000 distinct CDR3 sequences in the sample, around 10% were seen once. V shed 1 base and J shed 7 bases, with 11 bases lying between them. Looked up from germline, CDR1 is LGHNA and CDR2 is YNFKEQ. The CDR3 consists of 15 residues. The TCR originated in a boy younger than two with acute myeloid leukemia, due to receive a stem cell transplant. Sample: PBMCs, taken before TCRalphabeta/CD19-depleted stem cell transplant. The chain couples TRBV4-2 to TRBJ1-6; D is perhaps TRBD1 (5 bases). The CDR3 protein is CASSQAGSANSPLHF. The CDR3 DNA reads as TGTGCCAGCAGCCAAGCAGGGTCGGCAAATTCACCCCTCCACTTT.